This entry features one T cell receptor (beta chain) sequence. What it recognizes is unknown. A CD45RA+ naive subset and a CD45RA-negative memory subset were split from CD4+ cells. The data originate from a study of shared clonotypes between healthy human individuals. Study overall: Sampling drew on donors who were a couple of women and a few men aged 18 to 49. Study outcomes and limitations: On the whole, naive subsets had larger estimated richness than memory subsets had.

Profiling relied on immunoSEQ multiplex PCR, and the TCRdb table lists in-frame clones only, not all of them. The sample has about 2 million clones; 85% to 95% are singletons. With V trimmed by 4 bases and J by 6 bases, 6 bases remained unmatched. The CDR3 has 15 residues. Germline V gives CDR1 MNHEY, CDR2 SMNVEV (reference sequence). V and J are TRBV27 and TRBJ2-3; 11 positions match TRBD2. Sequencing was done on a sample of naive CD4+ T cells sorted from blood. Subset in this sample: CD45RA+ positively selected. This clonotype was sampled from a man aged 18 to 30 in good health. The CDR3 DNA follows: TGTGCCAGCAGTTGGCTAGCGGGAGGAGGGGATACGCAGTATTTT. Translated: CASSWLAGGGDTQYF.